The 2 T cell receptor beta chains presented below share a single source sample, sequenced in a study of blood T cell repertoires in COVID-19. The method was immunoSEQ multiplex PCR; TCRdb's version includes in-frame clones alone and lacks a portion of them. Of more than 85,000 clones listed, 80% to 90% are singletons. The sequenced material came from peripheral blood. The receptor source for this set is a human donor in a cohort sampled during active COVID-19.

The J gene is TRBJ1-1, the V gene TRBV6-6, with D perhaps matching TRBD1 (5 bases). Germline loops: CDR1 MNHNY, CDR2 SVGAGI (reference sequence). The V end lost 3 bases, the J end lost 8 bases, and 13 bases lay between the germline ends. The CDR3 is 13 amino acids. CDR3 protein: CASSYIGAQEAFF. The CDR3 DNA follows: TGTGCCAGCAGTTATATAGGGGCTCAGGAAGCTTTCTTT.

This chain uses TRBV5-1 with TRBJ1-2, with TRBD1 as a possible D gene (5 bases). There are 14 residues in the CDR3. V lost 0 bases and J 2 bases, leaving 8 bases between the germline ends. The germline V gene encodes CDR1 SGHRS and CDR2 YFSETQ. CDR3 residues: CASSLDRSNYGYTF. The CDR3, as DNA: TGCGCCAGCAGCTTGGACAGGTCGAACTATGGCTACACCTTC.